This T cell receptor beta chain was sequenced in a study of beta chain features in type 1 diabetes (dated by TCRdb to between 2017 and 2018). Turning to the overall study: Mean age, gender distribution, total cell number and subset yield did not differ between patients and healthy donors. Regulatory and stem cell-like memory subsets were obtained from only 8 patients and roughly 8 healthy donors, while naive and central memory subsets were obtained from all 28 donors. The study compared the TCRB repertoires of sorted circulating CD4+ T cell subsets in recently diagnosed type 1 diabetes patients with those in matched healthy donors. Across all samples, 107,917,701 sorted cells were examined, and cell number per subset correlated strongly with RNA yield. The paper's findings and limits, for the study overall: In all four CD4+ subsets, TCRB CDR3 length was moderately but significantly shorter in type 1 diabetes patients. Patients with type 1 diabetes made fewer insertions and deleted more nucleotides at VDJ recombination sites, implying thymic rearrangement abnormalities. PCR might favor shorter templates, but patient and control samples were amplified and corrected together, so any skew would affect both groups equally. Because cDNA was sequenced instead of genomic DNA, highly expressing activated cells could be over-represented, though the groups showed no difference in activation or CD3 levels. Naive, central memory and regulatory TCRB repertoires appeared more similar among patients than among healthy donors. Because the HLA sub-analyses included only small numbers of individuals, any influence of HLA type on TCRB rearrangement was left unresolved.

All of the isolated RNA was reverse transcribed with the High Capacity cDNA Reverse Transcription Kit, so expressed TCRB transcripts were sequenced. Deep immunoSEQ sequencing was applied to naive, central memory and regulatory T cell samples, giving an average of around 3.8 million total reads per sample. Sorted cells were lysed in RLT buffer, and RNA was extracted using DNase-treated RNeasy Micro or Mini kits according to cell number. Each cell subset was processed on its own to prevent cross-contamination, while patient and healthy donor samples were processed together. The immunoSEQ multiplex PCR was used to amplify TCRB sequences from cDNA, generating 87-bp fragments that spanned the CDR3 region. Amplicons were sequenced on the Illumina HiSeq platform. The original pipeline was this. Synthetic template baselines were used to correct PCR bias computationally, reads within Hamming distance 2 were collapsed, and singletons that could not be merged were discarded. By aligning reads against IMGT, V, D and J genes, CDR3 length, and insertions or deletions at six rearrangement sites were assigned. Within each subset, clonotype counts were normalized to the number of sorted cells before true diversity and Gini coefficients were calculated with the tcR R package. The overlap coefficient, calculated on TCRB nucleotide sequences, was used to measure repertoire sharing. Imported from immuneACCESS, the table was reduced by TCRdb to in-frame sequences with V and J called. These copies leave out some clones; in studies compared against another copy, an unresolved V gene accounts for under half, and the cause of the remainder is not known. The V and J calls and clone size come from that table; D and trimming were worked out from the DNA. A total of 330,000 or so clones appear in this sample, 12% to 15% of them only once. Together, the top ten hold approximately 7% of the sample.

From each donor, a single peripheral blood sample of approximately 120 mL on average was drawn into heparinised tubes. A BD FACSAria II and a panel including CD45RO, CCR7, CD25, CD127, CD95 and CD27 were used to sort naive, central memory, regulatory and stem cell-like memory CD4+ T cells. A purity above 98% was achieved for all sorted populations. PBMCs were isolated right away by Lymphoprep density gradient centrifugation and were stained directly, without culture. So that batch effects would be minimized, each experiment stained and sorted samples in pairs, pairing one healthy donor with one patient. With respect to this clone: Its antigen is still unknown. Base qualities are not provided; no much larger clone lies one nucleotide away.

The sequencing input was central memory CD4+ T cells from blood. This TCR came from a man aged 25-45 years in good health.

The encoded CDR3 is CASSVGQAGTEAFF. The DNA sequence is as follows: TGTGCCAGCAGCGTGGGACAGGCCGGCACTGAAGCTTTCTTT. This chain is built from TRBV5-4 and TRBJ1-1, with 8 middle bases fitting TRBD1. The CDR3 contains 14 residues, cysteine and phenylalanine counted. The kept DNA is CDR3 alone, 42 bases in frame from the first base. CDR1 SGHNT and CDR2 YYREEE are derived from the germline V gene (reference sequence). V has 4 bases trimmed and J has 4 bases trimmed; junction bases matching no gene number 6.